This passage covers 2 T cell receptor beta chains from one sample sequenced in a study of beta chain features in type 1 diabetes. As every portion of the isolated RNA was reverse transcribed, the sequencing read expressed TCRB transcripts. Assay used: immunoSEQ multiplex PCR; TCRdb lists only in-frame clones, some missing. The table includes around 360,000 clones, roughly 12% detected once. Notes on the study in general: TCRB CDR3s were moderately but significantly shorter in Type 1 diabetes patients in all four CD4+ subsets.

These receptors have no known antigen. Sequenced input: naive CD4+ T cells from blood. Source of these receptors: a woman younger than 30 with type 1 diabetes.

The J gene is TRBJ2-1, the V gene TRBV4-1, with D uncertain. V lost 4 bases to trimming and J lost 10 bases, with 8 bases between them. The germline V gene has CDR1 MGHRA and CDR2 YSYEKL. The CDR3 spans 11 residues. As DNA, the CDR3 is TGCGCCAGCAGCCGAGGAGTGGAGCAGTTCTTC. This sequence encodes CASSRGVEQFF.

V gene TRBV10-3 combines with J gene TRBJ2-5; D is possibly TRBD2 (5 bases). With 2 bases removed from V and 0 bases from J, the gap between germline ends came to 13 bases. This CDR3 contains 16 residues. Germline assignment: CDR1 ENHRY and CDR2 SYGVKD. CDR3 region: CAISERPPGYQETQYF. CDR3 sequence (DNA): TGTGCCATCAGTGAGAGACCCCCGGGGTACCAAGAGACCCAGTACTTC.